One and the same sample provided the 9 T cell receptor beta chains below, sequenced in a study of post-analysis software for immune sequencing data. Study-level findings and limits: Five or six TRBV segments were significantly more frequent in patients than in controls. TRBV5-6, TRBV5-1 and TRBV20-1 were among these segments.

Antigens of these TCRs are unknown. Every TCR beta cDNA library bore unique molecular identifiers. Each CDR3 protein is one row after TCRdb ran MiXCR on the PCR reads. The sample has 450,000 to 700,000 distinct CDR3 sequences, 40% to 50% seen once; the top ten hold around 1.7%. Sequencing was done on a sample of blood. Receptors originate from a girl aged 5 to 17 with multiple sclerosis.

This clonotype was seen repeatedly, ten times or more. This chain joins TRBV6-5 and TRBJ1-2, with 7 bases matching TRBD1. Trimming at V came to 5 bases and at J to 3 bases, leaving 6 bases not matched to a gene. The germline gives CDR1 MNHEY, CDR2 SVGAGI. The CDR3 spans 14 residues. The CDR3 loop is CASSPRQGHYGYTF. The CDR3 DNA reads TGTGCCAGCAGTCCGCGACAGGGCCACTATGGCTACACCTTC.

This chain connects TRBV10-3 to TRBJ1-5, with no clear D. Looked up from germline, CDR1 is ENHRY and CDR2 is SYGVKD. The ends were cut back, 0 bases at V and 2 bases at J, with 8 bases in the middle. The CDR3 sequence is 15 residues long. The CDR3 coding sequence is TGTGCCATCAGTGAGTCTGCGGTGGGCAATCAGCCCCAGCATTTT. As protein: CAISESAVGNQPQHF.

J is TRBJ2-3 and V is TRBV7-3, with 10 bases that match TRBD1. The CDR3 extends over 14 amino acids. CDR1 and CDR2 (germline): SGHTA, FQGTGA. Trimming took 5 bases from V and 4 from J; bases not matched to a gene: 3. CDR3 in DNA: TGTGCCAGCAGCAGGACAGGGGGGGCAGATACGCAGTATTTT. It yields the protein CASSRTGGADTQYF.

There are a few counts of this clonotype. The rearrangement links TRBV7-9 to TRBJ1-1; TRBD1 aligns across 10 bases. This CDR3 comprises 16 residues. Trimming took 5 bases from V and 0 from J; bases not matched to a gene: 6. Germline assignment: CDR1 SEHNR and CDR2 FQNEAQ (reference sequence). The CDR3 protein is CASSPKDRGVNTEAFF. The CDR3, as DNA: TGTGCCAGCAGCCCAAAGGACAGGGGGGTGAACACTGAAGCTTTCTTT.

The V gene is TRBV12-3 or TRBV12-4, the J gene TRBJ2-5; D is unresolved. The CDR3 has 14 residues. The ends were cut back, 4 bases at V and 2 bases at J, with 11 bases in the middle. DNA for the CDR3: TGTGCCAGCAGTTCGGCGGCGTGGCAAGAGACCCAGTACTTC. It yields the protein CASSSAAWQETQYF.

This clonotype was seen a few times. This chain connects TRBV25-1 to TRBJ1-5, with D unclear. This CDR3 is 13 amino acids long. Deletions cut 6 bases from V and 2 bases from J, with 8 bases between. Germline V gene lookup returns CDR1 MGHDK and CDR2 SYGVNS. For the CDR3, the DNA is TGTGCCAGCAGCGAGGACGGCAATCAGCCCCAGCATTTT. This translates into CASSEDGNQPQHF.

This clonotype was observed a few times. This chain connects TRBV3-1 to TRBJ2-6; D unclear. Trimming took off 7 bases at V and 2 bases at J, with 6 bases between the two ends. Germline V gene sequence: CDR1 LGHDT, CDR2 YNNKEL (reference sequence). There are 13 residues in the CDR3. The CDR3 loop is CASNAAGANVLTF. The CDR3 DNA sequence: TGTGCCAGCAACGCGGCTGGGGCCAACGTCCTGACTTTC.

The chain links TRBV25-1 to TRBJ2-3; no definite D call. Germline V gene data show CDR1 as MGHDK and CDR2 as SYGVNS. The CDR3 is made up of 14 amino acids. V lost 3 bases, J lost 2 bases, and 9 bases lay in between. CDR3 bases: TGTGCCAGCAGTGAGTTGAGCGCCACAGATACGCAGTATTTT. Its protein is CASSELSATDTQYF.

This chain links TRBV6-1 with TRBJ1-2, with D perhaps matching TRBD1 (5 bases). In germline, CDR1 is MNHNS, CDR2 SASEGT. This CDR3 region has 14 residues. Trimming cost V 2 bases and J 6 bases, with 13 bases left between them. The CDR3 sequence: CASSEIGARDGYTF. CDR3 coding DNA: TGTGCCAGCAGTGAAATTGGGGCGAGAGATGGCTACACCTTC.